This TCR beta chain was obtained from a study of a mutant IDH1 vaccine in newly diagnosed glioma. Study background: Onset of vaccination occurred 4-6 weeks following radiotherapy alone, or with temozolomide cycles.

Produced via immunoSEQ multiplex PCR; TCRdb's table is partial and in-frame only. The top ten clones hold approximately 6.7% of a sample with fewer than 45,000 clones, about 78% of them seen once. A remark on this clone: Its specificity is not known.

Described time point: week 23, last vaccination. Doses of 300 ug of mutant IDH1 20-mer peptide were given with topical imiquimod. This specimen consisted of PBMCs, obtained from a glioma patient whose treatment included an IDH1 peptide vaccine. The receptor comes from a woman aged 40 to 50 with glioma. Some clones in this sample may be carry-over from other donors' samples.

For the CDR3, the DNA is TGTGCCAGCATCACGGGGAGTACAGATACGCAGTATTTT. Translation gives CASITGSTDTQYF. The rearrangement uses TRBV5-5 and TRBJ2-3; D is possibly TRBD2 (5 bases). The germline V gene encodes CDR1 SGHKS and CDR2 YYEKEE (reference sequence). The CDR3 consists of 13 residues. V lost 6 bases and J lost 3, with 11 bases in between. Supplemented by reference TRBV5-5 and TRBJ2-3, the full variable domain reads DAGVTQSPTHLIKTRGQQVTLRCSPISGHKSVSWYQQVLGQGPQFIFQYYEKEERGRGNFPDRFSARQFPNYSSELNVNALLLGDSALYLCASITGSTDTQYFGPGTRLTVL.